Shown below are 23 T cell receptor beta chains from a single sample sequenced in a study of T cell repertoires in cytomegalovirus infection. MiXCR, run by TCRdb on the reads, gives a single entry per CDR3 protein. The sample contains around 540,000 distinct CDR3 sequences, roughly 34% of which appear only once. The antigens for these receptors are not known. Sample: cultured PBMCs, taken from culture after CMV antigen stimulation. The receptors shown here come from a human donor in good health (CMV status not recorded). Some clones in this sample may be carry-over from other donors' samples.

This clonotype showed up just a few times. The CDR3 nucleotides read TGCAGTGTGGAATCCACGACTAGCGGGAGTAGAGGAGAGACCCAGTACTTC. Translation: CSVESTTSGSRGETQYF. The chain links TRBV20-1 to TRBJ2-5; 12 bases fit TRBD2. CDR3 length: 17 amino acids. Germline values: CDR1 DFQATT, CDR2 SNEGSKA (reference sequence). V gave up 7 bases and J gave up 4 bases; unmatched junction bases: 16.

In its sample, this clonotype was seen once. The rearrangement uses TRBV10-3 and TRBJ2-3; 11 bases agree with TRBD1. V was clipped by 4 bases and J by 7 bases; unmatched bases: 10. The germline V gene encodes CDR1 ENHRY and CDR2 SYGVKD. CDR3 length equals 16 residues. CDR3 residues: CAISGGTGGAGNTQYF. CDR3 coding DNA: TGTGCCATCAGTGGAGGGACAGGGGGTGCCGGAAATACGCAGTATTTT.

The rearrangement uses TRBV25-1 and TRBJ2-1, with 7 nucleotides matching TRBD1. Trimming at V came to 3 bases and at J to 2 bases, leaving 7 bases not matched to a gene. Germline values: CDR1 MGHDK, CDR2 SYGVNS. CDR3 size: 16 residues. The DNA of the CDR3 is TGTGCCAGCAGTGACCCGCGACAGGGACCCTACAATGAGCAGTTCTTC. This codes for CASSDPRQGPYNEQFF.

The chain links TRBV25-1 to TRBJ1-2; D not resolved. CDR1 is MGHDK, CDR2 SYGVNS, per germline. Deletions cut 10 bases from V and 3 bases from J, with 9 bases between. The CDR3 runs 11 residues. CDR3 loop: CATYLHYGYTF. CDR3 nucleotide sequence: TGTGCCACCTATCTACACTATGGCTACACCTTC.

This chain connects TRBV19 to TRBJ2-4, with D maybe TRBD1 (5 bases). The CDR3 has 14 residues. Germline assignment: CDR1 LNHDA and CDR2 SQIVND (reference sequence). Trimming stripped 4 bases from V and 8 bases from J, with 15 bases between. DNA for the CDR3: TGTGCCAGTAGTACGACAGCAATGAGAGACATTCAGTACTTC. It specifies CASSTTAMRDIQYF.

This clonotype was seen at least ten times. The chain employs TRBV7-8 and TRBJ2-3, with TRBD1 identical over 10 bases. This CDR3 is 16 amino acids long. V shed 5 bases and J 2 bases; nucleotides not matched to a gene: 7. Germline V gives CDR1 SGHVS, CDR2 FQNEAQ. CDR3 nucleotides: TGTGCCAGCAGCCTACGGGGACAGGGGTACACAGATACGCAGTATTTT. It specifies CASSLRGQGYTDTQYF.

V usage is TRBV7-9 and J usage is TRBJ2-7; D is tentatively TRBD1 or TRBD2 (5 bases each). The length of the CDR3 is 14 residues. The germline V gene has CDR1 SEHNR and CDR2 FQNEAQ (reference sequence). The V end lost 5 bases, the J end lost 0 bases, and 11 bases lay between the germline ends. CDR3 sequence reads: CASSRDQSSYEQYV. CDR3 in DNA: TGTGCCAGCAGCCGGGACCAGAGCTCCTACGAGCAGTACGTC.

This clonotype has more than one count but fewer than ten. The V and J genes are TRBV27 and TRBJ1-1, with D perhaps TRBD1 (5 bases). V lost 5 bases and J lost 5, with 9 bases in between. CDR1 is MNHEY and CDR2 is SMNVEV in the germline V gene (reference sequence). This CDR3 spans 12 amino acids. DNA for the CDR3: TGTGCCAGCAGTGACCCAGGGACTGAAGCTTTCTTT. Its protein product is CASSDPGTEAFF.

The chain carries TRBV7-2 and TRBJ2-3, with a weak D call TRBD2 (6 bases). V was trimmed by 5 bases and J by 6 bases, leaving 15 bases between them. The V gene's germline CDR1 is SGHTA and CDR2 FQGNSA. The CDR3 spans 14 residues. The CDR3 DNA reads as TGTGCCAGCAGCCCGCAATGGGGGGTTGATACGCAGTATTTT. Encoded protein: CASSPQWGVDTQYF.

The CDR3 sequence is CASSSTGTGKGYTF. The CDR3 nucleotides are TGTGCCAGCAGTTCCACTGGGACAGGGAAAGGCTACACCTTC. The chain links TRBV12-3 or TRBV12-4 to TRBJ1-2; 9 positions agree with TRBD1. Germline trimming cut 4 bases from V and 8 bases from J; bases unmatched to any gene: 8. The length of the CDR3 is 14 residues.

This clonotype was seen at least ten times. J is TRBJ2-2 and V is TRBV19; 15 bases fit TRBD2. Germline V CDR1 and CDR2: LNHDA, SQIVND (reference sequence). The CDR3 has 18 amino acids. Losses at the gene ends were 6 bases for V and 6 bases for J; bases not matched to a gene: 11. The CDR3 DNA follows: TGTGCCAGTAGAATTACCGGGACTAGCGGGAGGTTTCCCGGGGAGCTGTTTTTT. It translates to CASRITGTSGRFPGELFF.

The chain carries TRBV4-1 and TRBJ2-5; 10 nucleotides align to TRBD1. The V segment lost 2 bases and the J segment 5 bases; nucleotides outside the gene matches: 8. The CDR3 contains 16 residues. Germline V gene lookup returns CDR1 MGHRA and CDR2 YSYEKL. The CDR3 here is CASSQSGTGEWETQYF. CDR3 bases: TGCGCCAGCAGCCAATCCGGGACAGGGGAATGGGAGACCCAGTACTTC.

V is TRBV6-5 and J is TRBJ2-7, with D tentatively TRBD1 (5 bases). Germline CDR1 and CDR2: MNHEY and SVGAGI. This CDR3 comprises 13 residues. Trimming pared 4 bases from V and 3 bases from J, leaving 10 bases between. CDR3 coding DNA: TGTGCCAGCAGTTCCCGACAGAGCTACGAGCAGTACTTC. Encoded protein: CASSSRQSYEQYF.

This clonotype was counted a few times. The CDR3 is CASSLSTGGTDTQYF. CDR3 coding DNA: TGTGCCAGCAGCTTATCGACAGGAGGCACAGATACGCAGTATTTT. The J gene is TRBJ2-3, the V gene TRBV7-2; D may be TRBD1 (6 bases). The CDR3 sequence is 15 residues long. Germline values: CDR1 SGHTA, CDR2 FQGNSA. Trimming took 2 bases from V and 1 from J, leaving 10 bases between them.

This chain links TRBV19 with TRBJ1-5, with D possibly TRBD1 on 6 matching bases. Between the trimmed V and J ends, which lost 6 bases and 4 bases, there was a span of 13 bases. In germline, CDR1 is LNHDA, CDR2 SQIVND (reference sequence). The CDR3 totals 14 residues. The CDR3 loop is CASRGQGHNQPQHF. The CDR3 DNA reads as TGTGCCAGTAGAGGTCAGGGGCATAATCAGCCCCAGCATTTT.

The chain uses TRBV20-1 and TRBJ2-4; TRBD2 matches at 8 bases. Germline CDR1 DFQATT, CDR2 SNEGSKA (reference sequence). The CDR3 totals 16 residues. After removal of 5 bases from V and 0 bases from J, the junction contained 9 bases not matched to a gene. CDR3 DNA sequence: TGCAGTGCTGAACTCCCGGGACTAGTAGCCAAAAACATTCAGTACTTC. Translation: CSAELPGLVAKNIQYF.

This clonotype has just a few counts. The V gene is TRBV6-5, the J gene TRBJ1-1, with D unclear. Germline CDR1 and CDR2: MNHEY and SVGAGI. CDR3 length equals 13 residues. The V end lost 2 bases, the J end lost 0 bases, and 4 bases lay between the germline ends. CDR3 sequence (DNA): TGTGCCAGCAGTTACCAGATGAACACTGAAGCTTTCTTT. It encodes CASSYQMNTEAFF.

The CDR3 protein is CASSHLAGVGDEQYF. The CDR3 nucleotides read TGTGCCAGCAGCCATCTAGCGGGAGTTGGCGACGAGCAGTACTTC. The V gene is TRBV7-9, the J gene TRBJ2-7; 10 bases fit TRBD2. Trimming at V came to 5 bases and at J to 5 bases, leaving 9 bases not matched to a gene. CDR3 length: 15 residues. CDR1 is SEHNR and CDR2 is FQNEAQ in the germline V gene (reference sequence).

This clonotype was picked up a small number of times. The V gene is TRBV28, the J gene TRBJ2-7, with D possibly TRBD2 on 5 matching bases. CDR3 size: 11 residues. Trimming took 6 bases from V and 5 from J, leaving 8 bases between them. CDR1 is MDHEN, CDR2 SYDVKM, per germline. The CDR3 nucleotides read TGTGCCAGCAGCAAGCGGAACGAGCAGTACTTC. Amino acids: CASSKRNEQYF.

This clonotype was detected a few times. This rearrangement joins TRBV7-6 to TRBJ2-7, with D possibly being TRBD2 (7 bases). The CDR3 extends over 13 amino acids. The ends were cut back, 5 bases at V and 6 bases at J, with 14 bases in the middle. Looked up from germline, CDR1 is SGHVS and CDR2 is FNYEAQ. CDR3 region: CASSAGVRGEQYF. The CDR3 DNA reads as TGTGCCAGCAGCGCGGGGGTCAGGGGCGAGCAGTACTTC.

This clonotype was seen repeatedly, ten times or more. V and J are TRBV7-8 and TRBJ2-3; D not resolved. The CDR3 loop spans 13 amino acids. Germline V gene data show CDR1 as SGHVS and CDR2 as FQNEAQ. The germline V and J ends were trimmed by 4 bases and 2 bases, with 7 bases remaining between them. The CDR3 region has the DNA TGTGCCAGCAGCTGGACGATCACAGATACGCAGTATTTT. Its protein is CASSWTITDTQYF.

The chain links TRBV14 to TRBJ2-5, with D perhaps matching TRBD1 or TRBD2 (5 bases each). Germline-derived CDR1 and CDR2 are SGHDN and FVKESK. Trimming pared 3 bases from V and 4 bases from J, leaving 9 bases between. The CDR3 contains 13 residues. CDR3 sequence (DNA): TGTGCCAGCAGCCAGGGACCAGCAGAGACCCAGTACTTC. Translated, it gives CASSQGPAETQYF.

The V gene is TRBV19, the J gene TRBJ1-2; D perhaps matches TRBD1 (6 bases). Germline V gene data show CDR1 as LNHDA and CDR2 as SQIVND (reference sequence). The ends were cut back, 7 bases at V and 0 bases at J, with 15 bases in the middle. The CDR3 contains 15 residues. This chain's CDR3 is CASTGGTNPNYGYTF. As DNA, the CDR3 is TGTGCCAGTACCGGGGGGACAAACCCTAACTATGGCTACACCTTC.